This is a list of T cell receptor beta chains from one sample in a study of blood T cell repertoires in COVID-19. Here immunoSEQ multiplex PCR was the method, and the copy in TCRdb shows in-frame clones only, minus some. The table shows 90,000 to 130,000 clones, with 80% to 90% occurring only once. The sequencing sample was made of peripheral blood. The receptors were sampled from a human donor in a cohort sampled during active COVID-19. Each CDR3 is given with its conserved first and last residue. Fields, in order: clone size, V gene, J gene, D gene, CDR3 DNA, CDR3 protein. A D gene is named only where the DNA matches it firmly. Clone size, where shown, is once, few, many, or a class for clones that have expanded.

NA,TRBV29-1,TRBJ2-5,NA,TGCAGCGCCCAGGGGACCTGGGAGACCCAGTACTTC,CSAQGTWETQYF
NA,TRBV4-1,TRBJ1-2,TRBD1,TGCGCCAGCAGCCAAATTTCTTGGGGACAGAACTATGGCTACACCTTC,CASSQISWGQNYGYTF
NA,TRBV6-5,TRBJ2-7,TRBD2,TGTGCCAGCAGTTACTCGTATGGGCGGGGGGCGTACGAGCAGTACTTC,CASSYSYGRGAYEQYF
NA,TRBV5-1,TRBJ2-2,NA,TGCGCCAGCAGCTTGTTCGACTTGGGGAACACCGGGGAGCTGTTTTTT,CASSLFDLGNTGELFF
few,TRBV27,TRBJ2-1,NA,TGTGCCAGCAGCCCCAGGTCCCGTGAGCAGTTCTTC,CASSPRSREQFF
NA,TRBV2,TRBJ2-5,NA,TGTGCCAGCAGTGGTCAGGGTACGGAGACCCAGTACTTC,CASSGQGTETQYF
NA,TRBV27,TRBJ1-2,TRBD1,TGTGCCAGCAGTTTATTTCAGGGGGGCAGGGTCAACTATGGCTACACCTTC,CASSLFQGGRVNYGYTF
NA,TRBV9,TRBJ1-1,NA,TGTGCCAGCAGCGTAGGAGGGTATGGCAGGACGAACACTGAAGCTTTCTTT,CASSVGGYGRTNTEAFF
NA,TRBV6-2/TRBV6-3,TRBJ2-7,NA,TGTGCCAGCAGTGTACCTGCGAGTTCGCAGTACTTC,CASSVPASSQYF
NA,TRBV13,TRBJ2-2,TRBD1,TGTGCCAGCAGCTTAGTCCTAAACGAGCAGGGGGAGAACACCGGGGAGCTGTTTTTT,CASSLVLNEQGENTGELFF
once,TRBV28,TRBJ1-2,TRBD1,TGTGCCAGCAGTTACGGGACAGGGTGGAACTATGGCTACACCTTC,CASSYGTGWNYGYTF
NA,TRBV2,TRBJ2-7,TRBD2,TGTGCCAGCATTACCCTAGGACTAGTTAAACAGAACGAGGGCTACGAGCAGTACTTC,CASITLGLVKQNEGYEQYF
NA,TRBV28,TRBJ1-2,NA,TGTGCCAGCAGCCCCCCCACAGGTTTTAATGGCTACACCTTC,CASSPPTGFNGYTF
NA,TRBV3-1/TRBV3-2,TRBJ2-3,NA,TGTGCCAGCAGCCAAGATAGCCGGGAGTGGGGCACAGATACGCAGTATTTT,CASSQDSREWGTDTQYF
NA,TRBV5-1,TRBJ2-7,NA,TGCGCCAGCAGCCCCAGAAGCTCCTACGAGCAGTACTTC,CASSPRSSYEQYF
NA,TRBV3-1/TRBV3-2,TRBJ1-5,NA,TGTGCCAGCAGCCAAGATTCGGCCAGGAATCAGCCCCAGCATTTT,CASSQDSARNQPQHF
few,TRBV29-1,TRBJ1-4,NA,TGCAGCGTTGACGAGGGGGATGAAAAACTGTTTTTT,CSVDEGDEKLFF
NA,TRBV12-1,TRBJ1-2,NA,TGTGCCAGCAGCGAACAGGGGGCACGCTACACCTTC,CASSEQGARYTF
NA,TRBV4-1,TRBJ2-5,NA,TGCGCCAGCAGCCAGTCAGTGGCACAAGAGACCCAGTACTTC,CASSQSVAQETQYF
NA,TRBV7-8,TRBJ2-5,NA,TGTGCCAGCAGCAAACTACTAGCTCCGGAGACCCAGTACTTC,CASSKLLAPETQYF
NA,TRBV6-5,TRBJ2-1,TRBD1,TGTGCCAGCAGTTTCCAAGGACAGGGGTGGAATGAGCAGTTCTTC,CASSFQGQGWNEQFF
NA,TRBV18,TRBJ1-1,TRBD1,TGTGCCAGCTCACCTCGACAGGGGGCGGGTTACACTGAAGCTTTCTTT,CASSPRQGAGYTEAFF
NA,TRBV6-1,TRBJ2-2,TRBD2,TGTGCCAGCAGTGAAGCTAGCGGGGGGGCCGGGGAGCTGTTTTTT,CASSEASGGAGELFF
once,TRBV5-1,TRBJ2-1,TRBD2,TGCGCCAGCAGCGCGGGGACTAGCGGTCCGAAGGGGGAGCAGTTCTTC,CASSAGTSGPKGEQFF
NA,TRBV19,TRBJ2-3,TRBD1,TGTGCCAGTAGTAGACAGGGACAGGTAGGAGGAGATACGCAGTATTTT,CASSRQGQVGGDTQYF
NA,TRBV27,TRBJ2-1,TRBD2,TGTGCCAGCAGCCGACTAGCGGGAGCCTTATGGAATGAGCAGTTCTTC,CASSRLAGALWNEQFF
few,TRBV3-1/TRBV3-2,TRBJ2-7,TRBD1,TGTGCCAGCAGCCGCGACACCGGGACAGGGTCGGGCTTAAACTACGAGCAGTACTTC,CASSRDTGTGSGLNYEQYF
NA,TRBV30,TRBJ2-1,TRBD2,TGTGCCTGGAGTGAAACTAGCGGCTACAATGAGCAGTTCTTC,CAWSETSGYNEQFF
few,TRBV6-5,TRBJ2-1,NA,TGTGCCAGCAGTTACTTGGGTGGGGAGCCTTACAATGAGCAGTTCTTC,CASSYLGGEPYNEQFF
NA,TRBV7-2,TRBJ2-2,TRBD1,TGTGCCAGCAGCGCCCCCAGAAACAGGGGCGGTGGGGAGCTGTTTTTT,CASSAPRNRGGGELFF
NA,TRBV12-5,TRBJ2-7,NA,TGTGCTAGTGGTCCGCTCTCGGGGGGCTTATCCTACGAGCAGTACTTC,CASGPLSGGLSYEQYF
NA,TRBV5-4,TRBJ2-1,NA,TGTGCCAGCAGATCCTCCGGCAATGAGCAGTTCTTC,CASRSSGNEQFF
NA,TRBV29-1,TRBJ1-1,NA,TGCAGCGTTGGAGGGGGCACTGAAGCTTTCTTT,CSVGGGTEAFF
NA,TRBV27,TRBJ2-1,NA,TGTGCCAGCAGTTCCTTCCACTATGAGCAGTTCTTC,CASSSFHYEQFF
once,TRBV6-5,TRBJ2-5,TRBD2,TGTGCCAGCCACCGACTAGCGGGTGCCCAAGAGACCCAGTACTTC,CASHRLAGAQETQYF
NA,TRBV9,TRBJ2-5,TRBD2,TGTGCCAGCCCCGTGGGAGGGGTTGGGCGGGAGACCCAGTACTTC,CASPVGGVGRETQYF
NA,TRBV6-5,TRBJ2-2,NA,TGTGCCAGCAGTTACGGGGCAGGCACCGGGGAGCTGTTTTTT,CASSYGAGTGELFF
NA,TRBV28,TRBJ2-3,TRBD1,TGTGCCAGCAGCACCGGGACAGGGTCCACAGATACGCAGTATTTT,CASSTGTGSTDTQYF
NA,TRBV21-1,TRBJ2-7,NA,TGTGCCAGCAGCAAGGGGGGAACCTCATGGGAGCAGTACTTC,CASSKGGTSWEQYF
NA,TRBV7-9,TRBJ2-2,TRBD1,TGTGCCAGCAGCCCTACTACAGGGGATCGCACCGGGGAGCTGTTTTTT,CASSPTTGDRTGELFF
NA,TRBV18,TRBJ2-5,TRBD1,TGTGCCAGCTCAAGCCGGACAGGTCTTCGACCAGAGACCCAGTACTTC,CASSSRTGLRPETQYF
NA,TRBV29-1,TRBJ2-1,TRBD2,TGCAGCGTTGAGGTACTAGCGGGAGTGGGTGAGCAGTTCTTC,CSVEVLAGVGEQFF
once,TRBV2,TRBJ1-5,NA,TGTGCCAGCAGTGAGCCCCCCCGGGGTCAGCCCCAGCATTTT,CASSEPPRGQPQHF
once,TRBV19,TRBJ2-7,TRBD1,TGTGCCAGTAGTCCCTCGCGACAGGGCTTTCCCTACGAGCAGTACTTC,CASSPSRQGFPYEQYF
NA,TRBV27,TRBJ2-3,TRBD2,TGTGCCAGCAGTCCTGCGTACGCGGGGGGACCCACAGATACGCAGTATTTT,CASSPAYAGGPTDTQYF
NA,TRBV14,TRBJ2-3,TRBD1,TGTGCCAGCAGCCGAGGGACAGTGTCTAGCACAGATACGCAGTATTTT,CASSRGTVSSTDTQYF
NA,TRBV5-1,TRBJ1-6,TRBD1,TGCGCCAGCAGCCCCGGACAGGGTAATTCACCCCTCCACTTT,CASSPGQGNSPLHF
once,TRBV5-4,TRBJ2-5,NA,TGTGCCAGCAGCTTGTTGGGGGCCGGGTACCAAGAGACCCAGTACTTC,CASSLLGAGYQETQYF
NA,TRBV9,TRBJ1-4,TRBD1,TGTGCCAGCAGCGTAAGAGACAGGGCGACTAATGAAAAACTGTTTTTT,CASSVRDRATNEKLFF
NA,TRBV27,TRBJ2-7,NA,TGTGCCAGCAGTTTATATCCCAGCTCCTACGAGCAGTACTTC,CASSLYPSSYEQYF
NA,TRBV7-6,TRBJ2-5,TRBD2,TGTGCCAGCAGCTTAATAGGGGAGCGGGGGCAAGAGACCCAGTACTTC,CASSLIGERGQETQYF
once,TRBV11-2,TRBJ2-3,NA,TGTGCCAGCAGCCCCCACGGGGGAGACACAGATACGCAGTATTTT,CASSPHGGDTDTQYF
NA,TRBV27,TRBJ1-3,NA,TGTGCCAGCAAGGTCGGGGTTACTTTCTCTGGAAACACCATATATTTT,CASKVGVTFSGNTIYF
NA,TRBV7-9,TRBJ1-4,NA,TGTGCCAGCAGCTCTCAGACGCCGGGTCCCAATGAAAAACTGTTTTTT,CASSSQTPGPNEKLFF